This T cell receptor (beta chain) was captured by sequencing in a study of blood T cell repertoires in COVID-19. Participant age was roughly 18 to 89 years, and participants resided in fewer than 25 US areas. This clone was seen a few times. This CDR3 is 17 amino acids long. V gave up 4 bases and J gave up 2 bases; unmatched junction bases: 13. Germline-derived CDR1 and CDR2 are SGHVS and FQNEAQ. In the authors' workflow: Estimation of nucleated cell counts was performed using reference gene primer amplification. The table came from immunoSEQ multiplex PCR; TCRdb's copy has only in-frame clones and leaves some out. V and J calls plus clone size are reproduced from that table; the DNA served to infer D and trimming. Altogether 310,000 or so clones are present, around 89% being singletons, with the ten largest covering about 1.8%.

Sequenced sample: PBMCs or T cells enriched from blood (not recorded which). J is TRBJ2-7 and V is TRBV7-8; 8 positions match TRBD2. This TCR came from a woman under 30 with acute COVID-19. DNA for the CDR3: TGTGCCAGCAGCTCCGATCCGAGCGGGAGACAAACCTACGAGCAGTACTTC. Translated, it gives CASSSDPSGRQTYEQYF.